Here is one TCR beta chain with its context. Antigen specificity is unknown. This entry is derived from a study of human T cells and chemical hapten exposure. As for the study in general: Patch tests containing 0.01% DPC, applied to the upper back, were read at 6 days. Recorded diagnoses among the mostly female patients were alopecia areata, totalis or universalis. Findings and caveats of the study: Alopecia in the donors means their immune response may deviate from healthy people's.

Sample time point: patch test 1, 2 weeks after DPC sensitization. Treatment of the sample: therapeutic diphenylcyclopropenone sensitization with weekly scalp DPC. Whole blood that had not been fractionated was the source of extracted total RNA. Blood sampling occurred before each patch-test application. CDR3 length: 14 residues. CDR1 ENHRY and CDR2 SYGVKD come from the germline V gene. Trimming took off 4 bases at V and 2 bases at J, with 9 bases between the two ends. MiXCR was run by TCRdb on the RACE reads, yielding one entry per CDR3 protein. Of 40,000 to 65,000 distinct CDR3 sequences in the sample, 9.5% to 11% were seen once.

The sequencing used whole blood, collected in connection with sensitization to the hapten diphenylcyclopropenone (DPC). The chain has TRBV10-3 and TRBJ1-5; D may be TRBD1 (6 bases). The TCR originated in a woman between 40 and 55 years old with alopecia areata. Some clones in this sample may be carry-over from other donors' samples. The CDR3 DNA reads TGTGCCATCAGTGGGGGACAAGGCAATCAGCCCCAGCATTTT. As protein: CAISGGQGNQPQHF.